This passage covers 9 T cell receptor beta chains from one sample sequenced in a study of T cell responses to AZD1222 COVID-19 vaccine. Some clones are missing from TCRdb's copy, which holds only in-frame ones; the method was immunoSEQ multiplex PCR. Of about 67,000 clones in the sample, roughly 84% were seen once. The sample here was peripheral blood, taken on day 0 of AZD1222 vaccination. Receptors originate from an adult in good health.

V and J are TRBV25-1 and TRBJ1-1, with unresolved D. The CDR3 length is 13 residues. Germline lookup yields CDR1 MGHDK and CDR2 SYGVNS. V gave up 2 bases and J gave up 5 bases, with 9 bases separating them. CDR3 in amino acids: CASSEIALTEAFF. The CDR3 region has the DNA TGTGCCAGCAGTGAAATCGCTCTGACTGAAGCTTTCTTT.

The chain has TRBV5-1 and TRBJ1-1; D possibly corresponds to TRBD1 (5 bases). This CDR3 comprises 13 residues. Germline CDR1 SGHRS, CDR2 YFSETQ. V shed 4 bases and J shed 5 bases, with 12 bases lying between them. CDR3 residues: CASSVGPRTEAFF. The CDR3 bases are TGCGCCAGCAGCGTGGGGCCAAGGACTGAAGCTTTCTTT.

This clone was detected ten times or more. This chain uses TRBV28 with TRBJ2-2, with TRBD1 identical over 10 bases. CDR3 length equals 16 residues. Germline lookup yields CDR1 MDHEN and CDR2 SYDVKM. Trimming took 5 bases from V and 6 from J; bases not matched to a gene: 9. CDR3 sequence (DNA): TGTGCCAGCAGTGAAGCAGCCGGGACAGGGGCCGGGGAGCTGTTTTTT. Translation: CASSEAAGTGAGELFF. The full variable domain, completed using reference TRBV28 and TRBJ2-2, is DVKVTQSSRYLVKRTGEKVFLECVQDMDHENMFWYRQDPGLGLRLIYFSYDVKMKEKGDIPEGYSVSREKKERFSLILESASTNQTSMYLCASSEAAGTGAGELFFGEGSRLTVL.

The chain has TRBV7-9 and TRBJ1-4; D call uncertain. V lost 2 bases to trimming and J lost 1 base, with 11 bases between them. This CDR3 comprises 16 residues. Germline CDR1 SEHNR, CDR2 FQNEAQ (reference sequence). The CDR3: CASSLRVGKTNEKLFF. The CDR3 DNA reads as TGTGCCAGCAGCTTAAGGGTTGGAAAAACTAATGAAAAACTGTTTTTT.

CDR3 sequence (DNA): TGTGCCAGCAGTTTTTCAGGGATCAGCACAGATACGCAGTATTTT. As protein: CASSFSGISTDTQYF. The V gene is TRBV28, the J gene TRBJ2-3, with D perhaps TRBD1 (5 bases). This CDR3 has 15 residues. Germline V gene sequence: CDR1 MDHEN, CDR2 SYDVKM. V was pared by 3 bases and J by 0 bases, with 10 bases between.

The V call is TRBV6-1, the J call TRBJ2-2; D is undetermined. V was cut by 2 bases and J by 5 bases, with 9 bases left in between. CDR1 MNHNS and CDR2 SASEGT come from the germline V gene. This CDR3 spans 14 amino acids. The CDR3 nucleotides are TGTGCCAGCAGTGAAATCATGGGAACCGGGGAGCTGTTTTTT. Its protein is CASSEIMGTGELFF.

This clone has a single count. The J gene is TRBJ2-1, the V gene TRBV11-2, with a possible D match to TRBD2 (6 bases). The germline V gene has CDR1 SGHAT and CDR2 FQNNGV. V shed 2 bases and J shed 2 bases, with 16 bases lying between them. There are 17 residues in the CDR3. The DNA for the CDR3 is TGTGCCAGCAGCTTAACGCCCGGGACTCCCCCCTACAATGAGCAGTTCTTC. It yields the protein CASSLTPGTPPYNEQFF.

This clone has just one count. This chain connects TRBV7-2 to TRBJ1-3; D unresolved. CDR3 length equals 16 residues. V was cut by 0 bases and J by 0 bases, with 9 bases left in between. From germline, CDR1 is SGHTA and CDR2 FQGNSA. CDR3 sequence reads: CASSLAMTTSGNTIYF. Here the CDR3 DNA reads TGTGCCAGCAGCTTAGCGATGACTACCTCTGGAAACACCATATATTTT.

The chain carries TRBV19 and TRBJ1-1, with a weak D call TRBD1 (6 bases). The V end was cut by 4 bases, the J end by 6 bases, with 12 bases between. Germline loops: CDR1 LNHDA, CDR2 SQIVND (reference sequence). CDR3 length: 13 residues. The CDR3 region has the DNA TGTGCCAGTAGTACTACAGGGACGGCTGAAGCTTTCTTT. Translated: CASSTTGTAEAFF.